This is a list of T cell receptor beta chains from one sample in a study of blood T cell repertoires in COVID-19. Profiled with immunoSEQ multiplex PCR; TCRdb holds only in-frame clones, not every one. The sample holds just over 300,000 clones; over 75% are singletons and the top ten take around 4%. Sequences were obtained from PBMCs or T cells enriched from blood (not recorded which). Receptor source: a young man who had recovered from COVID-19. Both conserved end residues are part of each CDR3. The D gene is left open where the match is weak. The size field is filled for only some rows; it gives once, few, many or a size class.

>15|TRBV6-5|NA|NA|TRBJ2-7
TGTGCCAGCAGTTACTCACGAAAACAGGGCTACGAGCAGTACTTC
CASSYSRKQGYEQYF
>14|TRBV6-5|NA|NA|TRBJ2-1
TGTGCCAGCAGTACTGGACAAACCTACAATGAGCAGTTCTTC
CASSTGQTYNEQFF
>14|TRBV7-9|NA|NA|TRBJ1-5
TGTGCCAGCAGCTTGACACAGGGCCATCAGCCCCAGCATTTT
CASSLTQGHQPQHF
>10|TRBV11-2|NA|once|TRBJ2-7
TGTGCCAGCTCTACAGTCCAGCAGTACTTC
CASSTVQQYF
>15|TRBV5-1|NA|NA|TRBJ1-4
TGCGCCAGCAGCCCCGGGAGCCTCGGATCTGAAAAACTGTTTTTT
CASSPGSLGSEKLFF
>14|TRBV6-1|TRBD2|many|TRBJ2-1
TGTGCCAGCAGTGAAGCGGGAGGGTACAATGAGCAGTTCTTC
CASSEAGGYNEQFF
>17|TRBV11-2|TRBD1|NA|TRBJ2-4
TGTGCCAGCAGCTTGGGGACAGGGGGATTAGCCAAAAACATTCAGTACTTC
CASSLGTGGLAKNIQYF
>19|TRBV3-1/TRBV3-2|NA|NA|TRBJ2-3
TGTGCCAGCAGCCAAGCGGGATTGGATTTGTTGGGGTCCACAGATACGCAGTATTTT
CASSQAGLDLLGSTDTQYF
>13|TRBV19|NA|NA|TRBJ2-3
TGTGCCAGTAGTGCTAGCGGCACAGATACGCAGTATTTT
CASSASGTDTQYF
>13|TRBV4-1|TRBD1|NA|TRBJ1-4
TGCGCCAGCAGCCACGGGACAGATGAAAAACTGTTTTTT
CASSHGTDEKLFF